These 3 T cell receptor beta chains were sequenced from one sample in a study of blood T cell repertoires in COVID-19. Data came from immunoSEQ multiplex PCR; TCRdb stores just in-frame clones and leaves some out. The sample carries 25,000 to 30,000 clones, roughly 90% recorded once. The sequencing input was peripheral blood. The origin of the receptors is a human donor in a cohort sampled during active COVID-19.

This chain joins TRBV7-8 and TRBJ2-5; no firm D call. Per germline, CDR1 SGHVS and CDR2 FQNEAQ. There are 14 residues in the CDR3. V lost 0 bases and J lost 2, with 7 bases in between. The CDR3 loop is CASSLAWQQETQYF. In DNA form, the CDR3 reads TGTGCCAGCAGCTTAGCTTGGCAGCAAGAGACCCAGTACTTC.

The chain links TRBV11-3 to TRBJ2-1, with D possibly matching TRBD1 (6 bases). Germline CDR1 SGHNT, CDR2 YENEEA. CDR3 size: 18 residues. V lost 1 base and J 0 bases, leaving 16 bases between the germline ends. CDR3: CASSLGATGFSSYNEQFF. CDR3 nucleotide sequence: TGTGCCAGCAGCTTAGGAGCAACAGGGTTCAGCTCCTACAATGAGCAGTTCTTC.

This chain joins TRBV15 and TRBJ2-2, with D possibly being TRBD1 (5 bases). V was cut by 0 bases and J by 4 bases, with 6 bases left in between. Per the germline V gene, CDR1 is LNHNV and CDR2 is YYDKDF (reference sequence). The CDR3 loop spans 14 amino acids. This chain's CDR3 is CATSRDTGTGELFF. As DNA, the CDR3 is TGTGCCACCAGCAGAGATACAGGCACCGGGGAGCTGTTTTTT. Looking up the rest from reference TRBV15 and TRBJ2-2 gives the full variable domain: DAMVIQNPRYQVTQFGKPVTLSCSQTLNHNVMYWYQQKSSQAPKLLFHYYDKDFNNEADTPDNFQSRRPNTSFCFLDIRSPGLGDTAMYLCATSRDTGTGELFFGEGSRLTVL.